This T cell receptor (beta chain) was sequenced for a study of T cells after yellow fever vaccination. Study as a whole: Preparing low-cell-number fractions relied on SMART-Seq v4 Ultra Low Input. Findings and caveats of the study: The study found a weaker secondary response that peaked faster, day 5 versus 15.

Per germline, CDR1 ENHRY and CDR2 SYGVKD. The trim removed 5 bases at V and 0 bases at J, leaving 11 bases unmatched. This CDR3 has 18 residues. The sample holds many counts of this clonotype. Its target is not known. Production of TCR cDNA was by 5'RACE template switching, which also added a universal primer site and UMIs. TCRdb ran MiXCR on the 5' RACE reads and lists one entry per CDR3 protein. This repertoire shows about 58,000 distinct CDR3 sequences, approximately 7.7% found once; its top ten account for roughly two fifths. This TCR was sampled from a man aged 18 to 29 who received the YFV17D yellow fever vaccine. The sample was CD8+ T cells sorted from PBMCs, taken on the day of the first yellow fever vaccination. The rearrangement joins TRBV10-3 to TRBJ2-3; 10 bases map to TRBD2. The CDR3 loop reads CAISRSGGGLASTDTQYF. In DNA form, the CDR3 reads TGTGCCATCAGTAGGAGCGGGGGGGGCCTTGCAAGCACAGATACGCAGTATTTT.